This TCR beta chain was identified in a study of regulatory T cells in long-lasting Graves disease. On the study more broadly: For under 3 months, newly diagnosed Graves' patients had been taking antithyroid drugs. Study observations and caveats: Persistent Graves' patients possessed reduced TCR diversity relative to recently diagnosed ones.

Trimming removed 10 bases from V and 1 base from J, with 11 bases in between. CDR3 length equals 14 residues. Germline V gene data show CDR1 as MDHEN and CDR2 as SYDVKM. Specified time point: newly diagnosed GD, antithyroid drugs for less than 3 months. Extracted PBMC RNA gave rise to the TCR library. According to the study, TCR beta libraries were built with iRepertoire HTBI primers and CDR3-region Arm-PCR. TCRdb passed the multiplex PCR reads through MiXCR, listing each CDR3 protein once. The sample gives 320,000 or so distinct CDR3 sequences, 15% to 20% of which show up once; less than 40% is in the top ten. This clonotype was seen ten or more times. Its antigen is still unknown.

The sample in question was peripheral blood mononuclear cells (PBMCs), obtained at new diagnosis, from a patient treated with antithyroid drugs. The sequence was obtained from a female donor with Graves disease. The chain couples TRBV28 to TRBJ2-6, with unresolved D. CDR3 sequence (DNA): TGTGCCATCTCCCTAGTTTCTGGGGCCAACGTCCTGACTTTC. It encodes CAISLVSGANVLTF.